This T cell receptor beta chain was retrieved from a study of molecular identifiers for immune sequencing clone quantification. On this clonotype: What it binds is not known. Germline is not matched at one junction end, which may reflect a read error.

Study-wide findings and caveats: Over 99% of CMV-specific effector molecules, but under 1% of naive ones, were in clones above 20 copies. Identical TCR molecules that share a barcode could lead to an underestimation of highly expanded clone sizes.

Listed TCR primers and previously described methods were used for bulk TCR libraries. TCRdb re-derived calls from the PCR reads in MiXCR, one entry per CDR3 protein. The sample holds a few hundred thousand distinct CDR3 sequences, roughly a quarter seen once. This TCR came from a human donor in good health. Some libraries in this study had Jurkat cell RNA spiked in. The sample taken for sequencing was naive CD8+ T cells from blood, with Jurkat cell RNA spiked in. Subset denoted: FACS-sorted CD8+CD4-CCR7+CD45RA+ naive T cells.

CDR3 amino acids: CSSSSGTGRYEQYF. The CDR3 region has the DNA TGTTCCAGCAGCTCCGGGACAGGCCGCTACGAGCAGTACTTC. The chain uses TRBV7-9 and TRBJ2-7; 8 bases line up with TRBD1. In germline, CDR1 is SEHNR, CDR2 FQNEAQ (reference sequence). This CDR3 is 14 amino acids long.